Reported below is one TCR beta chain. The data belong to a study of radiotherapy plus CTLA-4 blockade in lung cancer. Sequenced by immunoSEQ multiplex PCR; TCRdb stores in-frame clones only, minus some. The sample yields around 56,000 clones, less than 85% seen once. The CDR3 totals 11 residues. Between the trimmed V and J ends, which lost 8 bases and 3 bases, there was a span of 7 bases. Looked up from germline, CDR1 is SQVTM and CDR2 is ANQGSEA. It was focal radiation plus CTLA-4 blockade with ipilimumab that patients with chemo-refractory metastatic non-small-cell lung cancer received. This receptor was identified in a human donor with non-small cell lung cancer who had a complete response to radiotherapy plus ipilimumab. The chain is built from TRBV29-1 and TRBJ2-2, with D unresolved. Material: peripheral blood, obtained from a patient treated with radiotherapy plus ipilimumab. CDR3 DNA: TGCAGCTTTCAATACACCGGGGAGCTGTTTTTT. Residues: CSFQYTGELFF.